The rows below give T cell receptor beta chains drawn from one sample of a study of blood T cell repertoires in COVID-19. TCRdb's copy holds only in-frame clones and misses some; the assay was immunoSEQ multiplex PCR. The data contain 150,000 or so clones, about 81% of them seen just once; the ten biggest clones take up about a tenth. What was sequenced was peripheral blood. The receptors here all came from a human donor in a cohort sampled during active COVID-19. CDR3s include the opening cysteine and the closing phenylalanine or tryptophan. A D gene is named only where the DNA matches it firmly. Not all rows give a size; the values are once, few, many and, for expanded clones, a class.

>TRBV2|NA|TRBJ2-5|NA
TGTGCCAGCAGCGGGAGGGACAGGGCGGAGACCCAGTACTTC
CASSGRDRAETQYF
>TRBV27|NA|TRBJ2-3|NA
TGTGCCAGCACCCAGTGGCGGGGCACAGATACGCAGTATTTT
CASTQWRGTDTQYF
>TRBV9|few|TRBJ2-2|TRBD1
TGTGCCAGCAGCGCCGAGGCAGGGGGCACCGGGGAGCTGTTTTTT
CASSAEAGGTGELFF
>TRBV30|NA|TRBJ2-2|NA
TGTGCCTGGAGTTTAGCAGAGAAAAGCACCGGGGAGCTGTTTTTT
CAWSLAEKSTGELFF
>TRBV6-5|NA|TRBJ2-7|NA
TGTGCCAGCAAAGGAGGGGAGTATCAGTCCTACGAGCAGTACTTC
CASKGGEYQSYEQYF
>TRBV12-3/TRBV12-4|NA|TRBJ2-5|TRBD2
TGTGCCAGCAGTTGGACGGGAGGCGAGACCCAGTACTTC
CASSWTGGETQYF
>TRBV7-2|NA|TRBJ2-7|TRBD2
TGTGCCAGCAGCCCTCCGGGACTAGCGGGAGGGCTGGGTTACGAGCAGTACTTC
CASSPPGLAGGLGYEQYF
>TRBV18|NA|TRBJ2-7|NA
TGTGCCAGCTCACCGCTACGGTCTACGCAGTACTTC
CASSPLRSTQYF
>TRBV19|NA|TRBJ2-2|NA
TGTGCCAGTAGTTCTGGTTTGGGGAGCACCGGGGAGCTGTTTTTT
CASSSGLGSTGELFF
>TRBV7-6|NA|TRBJ1-2|NA
TGTGCCAGCAGCCCCGAGGCCCTTGGACGGGCGGGTGGCTACACCTTC
CASSPEALGRAGGYTF
>TRBV12-5|NA|TRBJ2-1|TRBD2
TGTGCTAGTGGTTTAACGGGACTAGCGGGGGGGCCGTACAATGAGCAGTTCTTC
CASGLTGLAGGPYNEQFF
>TRBV5-1|NA|TRBJ2-7|NA
TGCGCCAGCAGCTGGACCTTGGAAGGGGTTGGGTACGAGCAGTACTTC
CASSWTLEGVGYEQYF
>TRBV28|NA|TRBJ1-4|NA
TGTGCCAGCAGTCCGGACAGAGTTTACGAAAAACTGTTTTTT
CASSPDRVYEKLFF
>TRBV7-2|NA|TRBJ2-5|NA
TGTGCCAGCAGCTTAGGCGGGACGCCTCAAGAGACCCAGTACTTC
CASSLGGTPQETQYF
>TRBV29-1|NA|TRBJ2-1|NA
TGCAGCGCAACAGGGCCAGCATACAATGAGCAGTTCTTC
CSATGPAYNEQFF
>TRBV4-1|NA|TRBJ2-7|NA
TGCGCCAGCAGCCAGGAACCCCCCCTCCAGGGATTCCATCGCGAGCAGCACTTC
CASSQEPPLQGFHREQHF
>TRBV6-2/TRBV6-3|many|TRBJ1-1|NA
TGTGCCAGCAGCTATCGACCTCAGGCTGAAGCTTTCTTT
CASSYRPQAEAFF
>TRBV4-3|NA|TRBJ2-3|NA
TGCGCCAGCAGCCAGCAGTTGAGACTACGAGACACAGATACGCAGTATTTT
CASSQQLRLRDTDTQYF
>TRBV7-6|NA|TRBJ1-2|TRBD1
TGTGCCAGCAGCCAAGGACAGGCGCTCTATGGCTACACCTTC
CASSQGQALYGYTF
>TRBV25-1|NA|TRBJ1-6|NA
TGTGCCAGCAGACAGGGACGTTATAATTCACCCCTCCACTTT
CASRQGRYNSPLHF
>TRBV7-3|NA|TRBJ2-1|NA
TGTGCCAGCAGCTTAATGTCGGGAAACGGGCCATACAATGAGCAGTTCTTC
CASSLMSGNGPYNEQFF
>TRBV6-5|few|TRBJ2-7|NA
TGTGCCATAGAGGGGGATCATTCCTACGAGCAGTACTTC
CAIEGDHSYEQYF
>TRBV3-1/TRBV3-2|NA|TRBJ1-1|NA
TGTGCCAGCAGCCCCCGGGACTCTAACACTGAAGCTTTCTTT
CASSPRDSNTEAFF
>TRBV3-1/TRBV3-2|NA|TRBJ1-5|NA
TGTGCCAGCAGCCAAGGCCAACACCTCCAGCCCCAGCATTTT
CASSQGQHLQPQHF
>TRBV11-3|NA|TRBJ2-3|NA
TGTGCCAGCAGCTCGGGAGATTTAGATACGCAGTATTTT
CASSSGDLDTQYF
>TRBV3-1/TRBV3-2|NA|TRBJ2-7|NA
TGTGCCAGCAGCCAAGAAGTTGGTAGCGCCTCCTACGAGCAGTACTTC
CASSQEVGSASYEQYF
>TRBV15|NA|TRBJ1-4|NA
TGTGCCACCAGCAGAGACCGGGGAGCAGATGAAAAACTGTTTTTT
CATSRDRGADEKLFF
>TRBV7-8|NA|TRBJ2-1|NA
TGTGCCAGCAGCTTAGTAGGGTGGAGCGGTTCCTACAATGAGCAGTTCTTC
CASSLVGWSGSYNEQFF
>TRBV28|few|TRBJ1-4|NA
TGTGCCAGCAGTTTGCCAGGGGATGGGGTTGAAAAACTGTTTTTT
CASSLPGDGVEKLFF
>TRBV28|NA|TRBJ1-2|NA
TGTGCCAGCAGTTTCAGGACGTCGGGGGACTACACCTTC
CASSFRTSGDYTF
>TRBV19|NA|TRBJ1-5|TRBD1
TGTGCCAGTAGTACGGAAGCAGGGGGCCTAAGTCAGCCCCAGCATTTT
CASSTEAGGLSQPQHF
>TRBV6-2/TRBV6-3|once|TRBJ1-3|NA
TGTGCCAGCAGTTACGAGTACGCTGGAAACACCATATATTTT
CASSYEYAGNTIYF
>TRBV14|NA|TRBJ2-3|TRBD2
TGTGCCAGCAGCCACTTCAGCGGGGCCCCAGATACGCAGTATTTT
CASSHFSGAPDTQYF
>TRBV19|NA|TRBJ2-3|NA
TGTGCCAGTAGTATAGATCAGGGGTATACAGATACGCAGTATTTT
CASSIDQGYTDTQYF
>TRBV5-5|NA|TRBJ1-5|TRBD1
TGTGCCAGCAGTCCGGGGACAGGGTTTAATCAGCCCCAGCATTTT
CASSPGTGFNQPQHF
>TRBV3-1/TRBV3-2|NA|TRBJ2-7|TRBD1
TGTGCCAGCAGCCAAAACCACAGGGGGAGCTACGAGCAGTACTTC
CASSQNHRGSYEQYF
>TRBV9|once|TRBJ2-4|TRBD1
TGTGCCAGCAGCGTAGGTACAGGGGGGTCCAAAAACATTCAGTACTTC
CASSVGTGGSKNIQYF
>TRBV5-1|NA|TRBJ2-7|NA
TGCGCCAGCAGCTTGGTTGACAGTCAATACGAGCAGTACTTC
CASSLVDSQYEQYF
>TRBV5-6|once|TRBJ2-4|NA
TGTGCCAGCAGCGCGGAAAACATTCAGTACTTC
CASSAENIQYF
>TRBV28|NA|TRBJ2-1|NA
TGTGCCACGGGTCCAAATGAGCAGTTCTTC
CATGPNEQFF
>TRBV3-1/TRBV3-2|few|TRBJ1-2|TRBD1
TGTGCCAGCAGCTCTCTGGGACAGGGGGCTTTAGGCTACACCTTC
CASSSLGQGALGYTF
>TRBV18|NA|TRBJ2-6|TRBD2
TGTGCCAGCTCAGAGCGGGGGGCTAGTGCCCTTTCTGGGGCCAACGTCCTGACTTTC
CASSERGASALSGANVLTF
>TRBV19|NA|TRBJ1-3|NA
TGTGCCAGTAGTATAATCCCGGGATCGGACAGCCAGTCCTCTGGAAACACCATATATTTT
CASSIIPGSDSQSSGNTIYF
>TRBV7-9|once|TRBJ2-7|NA
TGTGCCAGCAGCTTAATGTCGGGGGCCTACGAGCAGTACTTC
CASSLMSGAYEQYF
>TRBV3-1/TRBV3-2|NA|TRBJ2-1|TRBD2
TGTGCCAGCAGCCAAGATTTTGGGACTAGCGGGGAGTTTTACAATGAGCAGTTCTTC
CASSQDFGTSGEFYNEQFF
>TRBV25-1|once|TRBJ1-2|NA
TGTGCCAGCAGCCTGTCGTTTGGCTACACCTTC
CASSLSFGYTF
>TRBV6-5|NA|TRBJ2-7|NA
TGTGCCAGTAAACGGGACTCAGGCGCCTACGAGCAGTACTTC
CASKRDSGAYEQYF
>TRBV10-3|NA|TRBJ2-7|NA
TGTGCCATCAGTGAAACGGGCTACGAGCAGTACTTC
CAISETGYEQYF
>TRBV6-1|NA|TRBJ2-7|TRBD2
TGTGCCAGCAGTGCCGGGGTCCCATATAGCGGGGCTCCGTCCTACGAGCAGTACTTC
CASSAGVPYSGAPSYEQYF
>TRBV30|NA|TRBJ2-5|TRBD1
TGTGCCTGGAGGGGACAGGGGGCCTGGGAGACCCAGTACTTC
CAWRGQGAWETQYF
>TRBV7-3|NA|TRBJ2-7|TRBD2
TGTGCCAGCAGCTTCGATGGAGCGGGAGGGTACAGGAACGAGCAGTACTTC
CASSFDGAGGYRNEQYF
>TRBV7-2|NA|TRBJ2-3|TRBD2
TGTGCCAGCAGCCGGCGCGGGACTAGCGGGGGAGTATACACAGATACGCAGTATTTT
CASSRRGTSGGVYTDTQYF
>TRBV11-3|few|TRBJ2-7|NA
TGTGCCAGCAGCCGATCGTCGGGGGCCTACGAGCAGTACTTC
CASSRSSGAYEQYF
>TRBV27|NA|TRBJ2-4|NA
TGTGCCAGCAGTCCCCTTGTTGGGTCGGGGATAGCCAAAAACATTCAGTACTTC
CASSPLVGSGIAKNIQYF
>TRBV4-1|NA|TRBJ2-2|TRBD2
TGCGCCAGCAGCCAAGGGGGGGGTCCACCCGGGGAGCTGTTTTTT
CASSQGGGPPGELFF
>TRBV7-9|NA|TRBJ2-6|NA
TGTGCCAGCAGCCCTAGGGGCAGGGATGGGGCTTCTGGGGCCAACGTCCTGACTTTC
CASSPRGRDGASGANVLTF
>TRBV2|NA|TRBJ1-2|TRBD1
TGTGCCAGCAGTCGGACAGGGCTAGCTAACTATGGCTACACCTTC
CASSRTGLANYGYTF
>TRBV6-2/TRBV6-3|NA|TRBJ2-7|NA
TGTGCCAGCAGTTACTCGGACAGAAGCCCCTACGAGCAGTACTTC
CASSYSDRSPYEQYF